The present T cell receptor beta chain was sequenced within a study of technical replicates of blood from several donors. In germline, CDR1 is SGHTA, CDR2 FQGTGA. This CDR3 comprises 14 residues. The V and J ends lost 2 bases and 4 bases respectively, with 11 bases between them. Only in-frame clones appear in the TCRdb table, and some are missing; sequencing was by immunoSEQ multiplex PCR. The sample includes more than 65,000 clones, approximately 88% of them seen just once. Input material: PBMCs. The chain is built from TRBV7-3 and TRBJ1-1; perhaps TRBD1 as D (5 bases). The source of this sequence is a human donor in good health. Some clones in this sample may be carry-over from other donors' samples. The CDR3 spells CASSLQGSSTEAFF. For the CDR3, the DNA is TGTGCCAGCAGCTTACAGGGTAGTTCCACTGAAGCTTTCTTT. The whole variable domain, filled in from reference TRBV7-3 and TRBJ1-1, reads GAGVSQTPSNKVTEKGKYVELRCDPISGHTALYWYRQSLGQGPEFLIYFQGTGAADDSGLPNDRFFAVRPEGSVSTLKIQRTERGDSAVYLCASSLQGSSTEAFFGQGTRLTVV.